These 21 T cell receptor beta chains came from one sample sequenced in a study of T cell repertoires in cytomegalovirus infection. In TCRdb, the reads were re-called with MiXCR into one record per CDR3 protein. The sample yields nearly 650,000 distinct CDR3 sequences, 20% to 25% seen once. Specimen: CD8+ T cells from PBMCs. These receptors were taken from a human donor in good health (CMV status not recorded). Some clones in this sample may be carry-over from other donors' samples.

The chain joins TRBV27 to TRBJ2-7; D may match TRBD1 or TRBD2 (5 bases each). There are 13 residues in the CDR3. V was clipped by 3 bases and J by 3 bases, with 9 bases between them. Per the germline V gene, CDR1 is MNHEY and CDR2 is SMNVEV (reference sequence). Here the CDR3 DNA reads TGTGCCAGCAGTTTCGGGACGATCTACGAGCAGTACTTC. It is translated as CASSFGTIYEQYF.

This clonotype was picked up many times. The CDR3 loop is CASSLDPAVVSPYNEQFF. CDR3 coding DNA: TGTGCCAGCAGCTTAGACCCGGCCGTGGTGAGCCCTTACAATGAGCAGTTCTTC. J is TRBJ2-1 and V is TRBV7-2; no clear D. The CDR3 is made up of 18 amino acids. With 1 base removed from V and 4 bases from J, the gap between germline ends came to 20 bases. From germline, CDR1 is SGHTA and CDR2 FQGNSA.

This clonotype came up a few times. The chain combines TRBV5-6 with TRBJ2-7; 9 bases are shared with TRBD2. Trimming removed 0 bases from V and 3 bases from J; junction bases left unmatched: 7. The germline V gene encodes CDR1 SGHDT and CDR2 YYEEEE. This CDR3 has 16 amino acids. The CDR3 nucleotides are TGTGCCAGCAGCTTGGCCCCTAGCGGGGTCGTCTACGAGCAGTACGTC. The encoded protein is CASSLAPSGVVYEQYV.

This clonotype has only a few counts. The chain carries TRBV19 and TRBJ1-1; no clear D. Trimming cost V 1 base and J 7 bases, with 7 bases left between them. The length of the CDR3 is 12 residues. The V gene's germline CDR1 is LNHDA and CDR2 SQIVND (reference sequence). The CDR3 nucleotides read TGTGCCAGTAGTATAGCGGCAGATGAAGCTTTCTTT. Its translation: CASSIAADEAFF.

Of note for this clonotype: Because the CDR3 is missing its conserved closing phenylalanine or tryptophan, this is likely a read error. The J gene is TRBJ2-7, the V gene TRBV6-5, with TRBD1 identical over 11 bases. The germline CDR1 and CDR2 sequences are MNHEY and SVGAGI. The CDR3 extends over 17 amino acids. V lost 2 bases and J lost 3; bases outside the gene matches: 9. The CDR3 loop reads CASSYLSWTGGYYEQYY. DNA of the CDR3: TGTGCCAGCAGTTACCTGTCCTGGACAGGGGGCTACTACGAGCAGTACTAC.

This clonotype was picked up a small number of times. This chain links TRBV2 with TRBJ2-1; 8 bases align to TRBD2. Per germline, CDR1 SNHLY and CDR2 FYNNEI. After removal of 4 bases from V and 5 bases from J, the junction contained 4 bases not matched to a gene. The CDR3 has 14 residues. The CDR3, as DNA: TGTGCCAGCAGTGCGGCGGGGGGAAACAATGAGCAGTTCTTC. It yields the protein CASSAAGGNNEQFF.

This clonotype showed up many times. The chain recombines TRBV28 with TRBJ1-5, with D possibly matching TRBD1 (5 bases). V shed 2 bases and J shed 11 bases, with 13 bases lying between them. The length of the CDR3 is 13 residues. Germline V gives CDR1 MDHEN, CDR2 SYDVKM. CDR3 amino acids: CASSLEQDLSQHF. Here the CDR3 DNA reads TGTGCCAGCAGTTTAGAACAGGATCTCTCCCAGCATTTT.

With respect to this clonotype: A read error may be the cause here, since a much bigger clone is one base away. The chain joins TRBV12-3 or TRBV12-4 to TRBJ2-3; TRBD1 matches 7 bases. The CDR3 contains 15 residues. The CDR3 loop reads CVSRGDRDRTDTQYF. The CDR3 DNA reads as TGTGTCAGCAGAGGTGACAGGGATCGCACAGATACGCAGTATTTT.

This clonotype was seen a few times. The chain is built from TRBV13 and TRBJ1-1; 7 bases are a match to TRBD1. CDR1 is PRHDT and CDR2 is FYEKMQ in the germline V gene (reference sequence). The trim removed 4 bases at V and 10 bases at J, leaving 9 bases unmatched. The CDR3 is 13 amino acids. CDR3 DNA: TGTGCCAGCAGCTCGAATCTAGCAGGGGGAGCTTTCTTT. This gives the protein CASSSNLAGGAFF.

This clonotype was picked up a small number of times. The chain joins TRBV7-9 to TRBJ2-1, with 7 positions matching TRBD2. This CDR3 comprises 16 residues. CDR1 is SEHNR and CDR2 is FQNEAQ in the germline V gene (reference sequence). After removal of 5 bases from V and 0 bases from J, the junction contained 7 bases not matched to a gene. DNA of the CDR3: TGTGCCAGCAGCCCATTGCGGGGGAGCTCCTACAATGAGCAGTTCTTC. It codes for CASSPLRGSSYNEQFF.

The CDR3 DNA sequence: TGTGCCAGCAGCTTAGGGGGTGATTCACCCCTCCACTTT. Protein sequence: CASSLGGDSPLHF. V and J are TRBV27 and TRBJ1-6; TRBD1 might be the D (6 bases). CDR1 and CDR2 (germline): MNHEY, SMNVEV (reference sequence). V gave up 6 bases and J gave up 8 bases, with 11 bases separating them. The CDR3 is 13 amino acids.

The chain carries TRBV20-1 and TRBJ2-1; D ambiguous. The CDR3 is 13 amino acids. Per germline, CDR1 DFQATT and CDR2 SNEGSKA (reference sequence). V shed 3 bases and J shed 3 bases, with 9 bases lying between them. As DNA, the CDR3 is TGCAGTGCTAGCCTTGTGAGCTACAATGAGCAGTTCTTC. Translation gives CSASLVSYNEQFF.

This clonotype has a count of ten or more. The chain carries TRBV12-3 or TRBV12-4 and TRBJ1-1, with 8 bases that match TRBD1. CDR3 length equals 14 residues. J was trimmed by 5 bases and V by 4 bases; bases with no gene match: 6. The CDR3 protein is CASSSGQGGTEAFF. CDR3 bases: TGTGCCAGCAGTTCAGGACAGGGTGGTACTGAAGCTTTCTTT.

This clonotype was recorded a few times. J is TRBJ2-5 and V is TRBV6-5, with 8 positions matching TRBD2. The CDR3 covers 19 residues. The V and J ends lost 6 bases and 1 base, in that order; junction bases with no gene match: 19. The germline CDR1 and CDR2 sequences are MNHEY and SVGAGI. The CDR3 here is CASSRFGLANARSQETQYF. Here the CDR3 DNA reads TGTGCCAGCAGCCGTTTTGGACTAGCCAACGCGCGGTCCCAAGAGACCCAGTACTTC.

This clonotype was counted only a few times. The V gene is TRBV7-9, the J gene TRBJ1-5; D ambiguous. Germline loops: CDR1 SEHNR, CDR2 FQNEAQ (reference sequence). This CDR3 comprises 12 residues. Between the trimmed V and J ends, which lost 5 bases and 9 bases, there was a span of 11 bases. CDR3 loop: CASSPSDLPQHF. In DNA form, the CDR3 reads TGTGCCAGCAGCCCCTCTGATCTGCCCCAGCATTTT. The entire variable domain, with the rest obtained from reference TRBV7-9 and TRBJ1-5, is as follows: DTGVSQNPRHKITKRGQNVTFRCDPISEHNRLYWYRQTLGQGPEFLTYFQNEAQLEKSRLLSDRFSAERPKGSFSTLEIQRTEQGDSAMYLCASSPSDLPQHFGDGTRLSIL.

The table lists this clonotype with many counts. The rearrangement links TRBV6-2 or TRBV6-3 to TRBJ1-5; tentative D call: TRBD1 (5 bases). The CDR3 consists of 15 residues. V shed 2 bases and J shed 0 bases, with 8 bases lying between them. Germline V gives CDR1 MNHEY, CDR2 SVGEGT. Written as DNA, the CDR3 is TGTGCCAGCAGTTACGGACATGATAGCAATCAGCCCCAGCATTTT. Its protein is CASSYGHDSNQPQHF.

This clonotype was picked up a small number of times. This chain joins TRBV7-9 and TRBJ1-1; D is unresolved. Germline V gene lookup returns CDR1 SEHNR and CDR2 FQNEAQ (reference sequence). The V end lost 1 base, the J end lost 1 base, and 22 bases lay between the germline ends. The length of the CDR3 is 19 residues. CDR3 in amino acids: CASSLGKPGLPGRNTEAFF. DNA for the CDR3: TGTGCCAGCAGCTTAGGAAAGCCGGGCCTACCGGGGAGGAACACTGAAGCTTTCTTT. Together with reference TRBV7-9 and TRBJ1-1, the CDR3 gives the full variable domain: DTGVSQNPRHKITKRGQNVTFRCDPISEHNRLYWYRQTLGQGPEFLTYFQNEAQLEKSRLLSDRFSAERPKGSFSTLEIQRTEQGDSAMYLCASSLGKPGLPGRNTEAFFGQGTRLTVV.

The chain carries TRBV2 and TRBJ2-5; perhaps TRBD2 as D (6 bases). Trimming pared 6 bases from V and 5 bases from J, leaving 19 bases between. This CDR3 region has 15 residues. Germline CDR1 SNHLY, CDR2 FYNNEI. CDR3 region: CASRAGRRDRETQYF. CDR3 coding DNA: TGTGCCAGCAGAGCAGGGAGGAGGGATAGGGAGACCCAGTACTTC.

At least ten counts were recorded for this clonotype. This chain uses TRBV7-6 with TRBJ2-1; 12 bases fit TRBD2. The germline CDR1 and CDR2 sequences are SGHVS and FNYEAQ. Trimming cost V 5 bases and J 4 bases; bases outside gene matches: 3. The length of the CDR3 is 15 residues. This CDR3 reads CASSVLAGGYNEQFF. For the CDR3, the DNA is TGTGCCAGCAGCGTCCTAGCGGGGGGGTACAATGAGCAGTTCTTC.

This clonotype was found a few times. This rearrangement joins TRBV6-2 or TRBV6-3 to TRBJ2-3; 13 bases fit TRBD2. J was trimmed by 5 bases and V by 7 bases; bases with no gene match: 9. Germline V gene data show CDR1 as MNHEY and CDR2 as SVGEGT. This CDR3 is 16 amino acids long. The CDR3: CASTPLAGGPGDTQYF. The CDR3 region has the DNA TGTGCCAGCACCCCACTAGCGGGGGGGCCAGGAGATACGCAGTATTTT.

This clonotype was recorded at least ten times. The V gene is TRBV7-9, the J gene TRBJ2-7; D perhaps matches TRBD1 (6 bases). Trimming removed 5 bases at V and 7 bases at J, with 15 bases between. Germline CDR1 reads SEHNR; CDR2 reads FQNEAQ (reference sequence). This CDR3 has 13 amino acids. The chain's CDR3 is CASSGSRGREQYF. The CDR3 DNA reads TGTGCCAGCAGCGGTAGCAGGGGCCGGGAGCAGTACTTC. Variable domain in full (rest from reference TRBV7-9 and TRBJ2-7): DTGVSQNPRHKITKRGQNVTFRCDPISEHNRLYWYRQTLGQGPEFLTYFQNEAQLEKSRLLSDRFSAERPKGSFSTLEIQRTEQGDSAMYLCASSGSRGREQYFGPGTRLTVT.